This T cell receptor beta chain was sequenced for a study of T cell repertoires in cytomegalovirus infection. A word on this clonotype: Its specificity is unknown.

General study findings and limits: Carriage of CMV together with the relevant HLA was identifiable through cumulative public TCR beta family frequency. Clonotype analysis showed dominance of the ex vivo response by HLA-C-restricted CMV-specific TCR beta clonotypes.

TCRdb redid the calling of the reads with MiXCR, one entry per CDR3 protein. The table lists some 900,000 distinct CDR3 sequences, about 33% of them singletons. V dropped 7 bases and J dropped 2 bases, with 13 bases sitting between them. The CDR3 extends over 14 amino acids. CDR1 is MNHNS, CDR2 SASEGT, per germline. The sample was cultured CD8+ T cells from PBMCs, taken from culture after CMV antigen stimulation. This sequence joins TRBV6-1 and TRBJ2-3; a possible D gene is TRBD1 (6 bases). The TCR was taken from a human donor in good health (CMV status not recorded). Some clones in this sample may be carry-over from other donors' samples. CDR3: CASTWDKITDTQYF. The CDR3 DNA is TGTGCCAGCACCTGGGACAAGATCACAGATACGCAGTATTTT.